A selection of T cell receptor beta chains follows, all from one sample in a study of T cell repertoires in cytomegalovirus infection. Their recognized antigens are unknown. TCRdb reprocessed the reads via MiXCR and lists one record per CDR3 protein. The sample lists 300,000 to 400,000 distinct CDR3 sequences; just under 25% were seen once. The sequenced sample was cultured PBMCs, obtained from culture after CMV antigen stimulation. The receptors were sampled from a human donor in good health (CMV status not recorded). Some clones in this sample may be carry-over from other donors' samples. The conserved cysteine and the conserved F or W are not part of the CDR3 here.

V	J	CDR3
TRBV4-3	TRBJ2-5	ASSQDIGRAAETQY
TRBV28	TRBJ2-7	ASTETGPSGRAGEQY
TRBV12-3/TRBV12-4	TRBJ1-1	ASRNGNMNTEAF
TRBV5-4	TRBJ2-1	ASSSTGKQF
TRBV12-3/TRBV12-4	TRBJ2-1	ASRTASHWTNEQF
TRBV11-1	TRBJ2-2	ASSFKGAGELF
TRBV12-3/TRBV12-4	TRBJ1-1	ASSIERTTEAF
TRBV10-3	TRBJ2-1	AIEDQGAGRGYNEQF
TRBV7-4	TRBJ2-1	ASSYSGLAGVNEQF
TRBV24-1	TRBJ2-3	ATSVGVPTDTQY
TRBV7-2	TRBJ2-3	ASSLAWATDTQY
TRBV9	TRBJ2-1	ASSVGPADSYNEQF
TRBV12-5	TRBJ2-1	ASFEGASYNEQF
TRBV7-3	TRBJ2-1	ASSSGQGGNEQF
TRBV9	TRBJ1-6	ASSRGDTSPLH
TRBV27	TRBJ1-3	ASISSGNTIY
TRBV4-1	TRBJ2-1	ASSQDLDRGYNEQF
TRBV29-1	TRBJ1-2	SVLFGTGGPT
TRBV28	TRBJ1-1	ASSLEQGAFDTEAF
TRBV2	TRBJ1-1	ASSATLGYTEAF
TRBV7-3	TRBJ2-3	ASSSTGPDTQY
TRBV12-5	TRBJ2-1	ASGSLTHSSGSSYNEQF
TRBV9	TRBJ2-1	ASSDGTSGTYNEQF
TRBV7-3	TRBJ2-3	ASSLGLAGKDTQY
TRBV6-2/TRBV6-3	TRBJ2-1	ASRGLAGGNNEQF
TRBV29-1	TRBJ2-5	SLRRDTQETQY
TRBV6-2/TRBV6-3	TRBJ2-1	ASSSRTSGGSSYNEQF
TRBV7-6	TRBJ2-2	ASSFRHTGELF
TRBV10-3	TRBJ1-1	AIKAENTEAF
TRBV11-2	TRBJ2-5	ASSLGAGGEETQY
TRBV11-3	TRBJ2-3	ASSLPTSGRADTQY
TRBV6-2/TRBV6-3	TRBJ2-5	ASSYDFRFGETQY
TRBV5-1	TRBJ2-5	ASSLLTETQY
TRBV6-2/TRBV6-3	TRBJ2-2	ASRPDRANTGELF
TRBV6-2/TRBV6-3	TRBJ2-1	ASSGTRHNEQF
TRBV4-1	TRBJ2-1	ASSHLGGTTDYNEQF
TRBV6-2/TRBV6-3	TRBJ2-2	ASQDGGVRTGELF
TRBV7-2	TRBJ1-2	ASSLEPDIYGYT
TRBV7-9	TRBJ2-1	ASSATLGLAGVLSYNEQF
TRBV7-3	TRBJ2-3	ASSDYGTDTQY
TRBV7-3	TRBJ2-2	ASSLQAATGELF